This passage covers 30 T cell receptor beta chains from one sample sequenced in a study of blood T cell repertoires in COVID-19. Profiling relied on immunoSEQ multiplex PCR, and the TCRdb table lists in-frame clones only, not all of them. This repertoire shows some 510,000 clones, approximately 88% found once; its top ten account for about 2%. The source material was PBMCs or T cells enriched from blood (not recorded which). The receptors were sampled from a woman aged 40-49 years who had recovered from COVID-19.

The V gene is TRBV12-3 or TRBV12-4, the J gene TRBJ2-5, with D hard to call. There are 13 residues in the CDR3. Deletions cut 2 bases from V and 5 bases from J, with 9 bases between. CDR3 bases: TGTGCCAGCAGTTTATTCGCCGGGGAGACCCAGTACTTC. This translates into CASSLFAGETQYF.

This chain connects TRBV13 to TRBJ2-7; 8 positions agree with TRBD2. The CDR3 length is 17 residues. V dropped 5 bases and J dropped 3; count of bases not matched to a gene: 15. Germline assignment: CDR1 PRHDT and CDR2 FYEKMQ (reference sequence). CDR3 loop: CASSVLSGREGRYEQYF. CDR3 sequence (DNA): TGTGCCAGCAGCGTCCTCAGCGGGAGAGAGGGTCGCTACGAGCAGTACTTC.

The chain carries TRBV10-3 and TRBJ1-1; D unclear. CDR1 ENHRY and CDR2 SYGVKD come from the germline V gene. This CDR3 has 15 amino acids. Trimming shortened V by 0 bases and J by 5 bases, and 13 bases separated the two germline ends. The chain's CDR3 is CAISESLPSGTEAFF. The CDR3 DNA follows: TGTGCCATCAGTGAGTCGCTGCCGAGCGGGACTGAAGCTTTCTTT.

The CDR3 DNA reads TGTGCCAGCCGGAGTGGGGCATCCTACGAGCAGTACTTC. Protein product: CASRSGASYEQYF. This rearrangement joins TRBV6-5 to TRBJ2-7; maybe TRBD1 (5 bases). This CDR3 contains 13 residues. From germline, CDR1 is MNHEY and CDR2 SVGAGI. Trimming removed 8 bases at V and 1 base at J, with 12 bases between.

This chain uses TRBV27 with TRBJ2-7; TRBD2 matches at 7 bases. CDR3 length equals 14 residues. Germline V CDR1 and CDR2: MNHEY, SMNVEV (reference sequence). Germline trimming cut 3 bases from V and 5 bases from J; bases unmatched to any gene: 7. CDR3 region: CASSFGGRLNEQYF. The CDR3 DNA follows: TGTGCCAGCAGTTTCGGGGGGAGGCTGAACGAGCAGTACTTC.

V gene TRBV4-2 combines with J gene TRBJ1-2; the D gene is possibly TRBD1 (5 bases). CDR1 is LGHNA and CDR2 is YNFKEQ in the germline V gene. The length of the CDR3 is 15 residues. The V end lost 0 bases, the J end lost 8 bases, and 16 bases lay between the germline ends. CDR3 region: CASSQDNRQGDGYTF. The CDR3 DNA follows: TGTGCCAGCAGCCAAGATAATCGGCAGGGCGACGGCTACACCTTC.

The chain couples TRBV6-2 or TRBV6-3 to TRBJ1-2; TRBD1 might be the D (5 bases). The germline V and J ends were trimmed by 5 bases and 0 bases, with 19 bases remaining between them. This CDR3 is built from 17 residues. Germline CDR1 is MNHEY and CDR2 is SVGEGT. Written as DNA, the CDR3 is TGTGCCAGCAGTGAGGACACCTTCCATGAAGCTAACTATGGCTACACCTTC. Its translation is CASSEDTFHEANYGYTF.

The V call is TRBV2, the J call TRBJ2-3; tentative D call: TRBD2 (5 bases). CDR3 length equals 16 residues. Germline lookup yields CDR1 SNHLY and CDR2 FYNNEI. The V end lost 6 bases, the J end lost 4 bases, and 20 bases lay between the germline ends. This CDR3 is CASSALDFAGPDTQYF. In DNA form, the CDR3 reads TGTGCCAGCAGCGCCCTCGACTTTGCGGGCCCAGATACGCAGTATTTT. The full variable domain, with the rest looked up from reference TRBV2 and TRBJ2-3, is EPEVTQTPSHQVTQMGQEVILRCVPISNHLYFYWYRQILGQKVEFLVSFYNNEISEKSEIFDDQFSVERPDGSNFTLKIRSTKLEDSAMYFCASSALDFAGPDTQYFGPGTRLTVL.

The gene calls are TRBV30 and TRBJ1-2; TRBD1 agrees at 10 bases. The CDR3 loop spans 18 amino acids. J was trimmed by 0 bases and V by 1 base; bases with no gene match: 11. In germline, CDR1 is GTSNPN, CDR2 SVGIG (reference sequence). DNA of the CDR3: TGTGCCTGGAGTGACACAAAGTGGGGGACAGGGGCTAACTATGGCTACACCTTC. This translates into CAWSDTKWGTGANYGYTF.

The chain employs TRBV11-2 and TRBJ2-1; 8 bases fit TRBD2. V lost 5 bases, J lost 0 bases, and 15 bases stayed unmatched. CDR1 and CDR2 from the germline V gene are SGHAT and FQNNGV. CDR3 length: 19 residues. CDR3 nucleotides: TGTGCCAGCAGCCGGAACTCTAGCGGGCGCCTCAGCTCCTACAATGAGCAGTTCTTC. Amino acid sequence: CASSRNSSGRLSSYNEQFF.

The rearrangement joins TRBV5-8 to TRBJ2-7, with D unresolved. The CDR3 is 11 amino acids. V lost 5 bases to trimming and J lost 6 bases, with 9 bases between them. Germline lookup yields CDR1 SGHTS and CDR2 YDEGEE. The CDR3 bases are TGTGCCAGCAGTCTGTCCCGCGAGCAGTACTTC. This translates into CASSLSREQYF.

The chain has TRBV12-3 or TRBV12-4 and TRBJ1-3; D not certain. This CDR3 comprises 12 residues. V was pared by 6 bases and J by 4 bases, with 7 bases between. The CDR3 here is CASRVTGNTIYF. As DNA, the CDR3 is TGTGCCAGCAGGGTGACAGGAAACACCATATATTTT.

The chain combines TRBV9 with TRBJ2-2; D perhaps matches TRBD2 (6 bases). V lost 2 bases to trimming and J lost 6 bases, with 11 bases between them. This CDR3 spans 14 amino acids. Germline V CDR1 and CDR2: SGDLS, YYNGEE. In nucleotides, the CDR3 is TGTGCCAGCAGCGTGGAGGGTCGCCCCGGGGAGCTGTTTTTT. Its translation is CASSVEGRPGELFF.

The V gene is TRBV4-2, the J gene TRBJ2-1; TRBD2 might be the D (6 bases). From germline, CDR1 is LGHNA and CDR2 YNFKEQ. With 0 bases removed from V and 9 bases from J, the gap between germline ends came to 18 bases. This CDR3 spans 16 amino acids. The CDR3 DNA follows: TGTGCCAGCAGCCAAGAGGTCGAGACGGTAGCGGCTGAGCAGTTCTTC. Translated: CASSQEVETVAAEQFF.

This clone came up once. The CDR3: CASSLEQGVSNQPQHF. In nucleotides, the CDR3 is TGTGCCAGCAGTTTAGAACAGGGGGTTAGCAATCAGCCCCAGCATTTT. The chain combines TRBV6-6 with TRBJ1-5, with TRBD1 matching 8 bases. Per the germline V gene, CDR1 is MNHNY and CDR2 is SVGAGI (reference sequence). The CDR3 has 16 amino acids. The junction had 5 bases not matched to a gene; V was cut back by 4 bases and J by 0 bases.

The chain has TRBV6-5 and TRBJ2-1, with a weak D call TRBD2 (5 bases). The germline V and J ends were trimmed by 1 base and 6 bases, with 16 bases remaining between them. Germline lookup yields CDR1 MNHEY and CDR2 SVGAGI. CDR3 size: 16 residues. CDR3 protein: CASSYFPWRARNEQFF. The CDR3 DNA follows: TGTGCCAGCAGTTACTTTCCATGGCGGGCCCGCAATGAGCAGTTCTTC.

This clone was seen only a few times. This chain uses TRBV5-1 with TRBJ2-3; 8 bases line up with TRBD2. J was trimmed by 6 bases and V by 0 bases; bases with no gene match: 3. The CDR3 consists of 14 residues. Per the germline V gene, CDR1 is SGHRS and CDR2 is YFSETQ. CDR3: CASSLALAGDTQYF. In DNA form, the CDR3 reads TGCGCCAGCAGCTTGGCGCTAGCGGGTGATACGCAGTATTTT. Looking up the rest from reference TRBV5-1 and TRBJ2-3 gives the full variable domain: KAGVTQTPRYLIKTRGQQVTLSCSPISGHRSVSWYQQTPGQGLQFLFEYFSETQRNKGNFPGRFSGRQFSNSRSEMNVSTLELGDSALYLCASSLALAGDTQYFGPGTRLTVL.

The CDR3 loop reads CASSQRDNSYEQYF. For the CDR3, the DNA is TGTGCCAGCAGTCAACGGGACAACTCCTACGAGCAGTACTTC. V usage is TRBV27 and J usage is TRBJ2-7; D might be TRBD1 (6 bases). Germline CDR1 and CDR2: MNHEY and SMNVEV (reference sequence). This CDR3 region has 14 residues. The V gene lost 5 bases and the J gene lost 0 bases, with 11 bases spanning the gap.

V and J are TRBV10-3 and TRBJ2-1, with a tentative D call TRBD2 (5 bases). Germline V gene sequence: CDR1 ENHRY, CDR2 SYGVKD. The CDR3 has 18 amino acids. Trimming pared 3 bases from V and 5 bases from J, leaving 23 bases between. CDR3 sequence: CAISEPSRGSLWDNEQFF. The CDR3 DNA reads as TGTGCCATCAGTGAACCCTCAAGAGGGAGCCTTTGGGACAATGAGCAGTTCTTC.

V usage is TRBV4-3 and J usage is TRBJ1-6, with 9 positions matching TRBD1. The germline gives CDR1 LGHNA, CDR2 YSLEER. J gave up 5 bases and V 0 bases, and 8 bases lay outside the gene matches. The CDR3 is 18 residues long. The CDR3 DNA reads TGCGCCAGCAGCCAAGATCAGTACCGGACAGGGGATAATTCACCCCTCCACTTT. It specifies CASSQDQYRTGDNSPLHF.

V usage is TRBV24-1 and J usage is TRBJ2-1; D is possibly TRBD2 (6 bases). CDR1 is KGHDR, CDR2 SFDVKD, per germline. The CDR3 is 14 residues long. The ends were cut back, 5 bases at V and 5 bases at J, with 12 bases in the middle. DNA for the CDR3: TGTGCCACCAGTGTTAGCGGATCAAACAATGAGCAGTTCTTC. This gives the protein CATSVSGSNNEQFF.

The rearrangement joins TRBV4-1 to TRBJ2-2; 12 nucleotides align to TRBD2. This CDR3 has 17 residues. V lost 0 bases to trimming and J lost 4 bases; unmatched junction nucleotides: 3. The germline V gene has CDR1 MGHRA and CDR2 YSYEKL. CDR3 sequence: CASSQETSGSFTGELFF. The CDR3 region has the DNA TGCGCCAGCAGCCAAGAGACTAGCGGGAGTTTCACCGGGGAGCTGTTTTTT.

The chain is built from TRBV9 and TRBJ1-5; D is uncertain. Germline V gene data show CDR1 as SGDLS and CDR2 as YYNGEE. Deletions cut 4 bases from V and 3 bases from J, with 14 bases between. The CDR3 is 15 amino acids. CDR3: CASSPSAGLNQPQHF. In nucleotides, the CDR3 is TGTGCCAGCAGCCCCAGTGCGGGTCTCAATCAGCCCCAGCATTTT. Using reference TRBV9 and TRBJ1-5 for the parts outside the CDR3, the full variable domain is DSGVTQTPKHLITATGQRVTLRCSPRSGDLSVYWYQQSLDQGLQFLIQYYNGEERAKGNILERFSAQQFPDLHSELNLSSLELGDSALYFCASSPSAGLNQPQHFGDGTRLSIL.

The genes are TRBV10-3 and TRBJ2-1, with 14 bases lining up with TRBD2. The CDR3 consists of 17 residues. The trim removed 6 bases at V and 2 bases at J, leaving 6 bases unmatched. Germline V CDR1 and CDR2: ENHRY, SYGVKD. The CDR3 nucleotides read TGTGCCATCAGGGGGACTAGCGGGAGTCGGACCTACAATGAGCAGTTCTTC. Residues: CAIRGTSGSRTYNEQFF.

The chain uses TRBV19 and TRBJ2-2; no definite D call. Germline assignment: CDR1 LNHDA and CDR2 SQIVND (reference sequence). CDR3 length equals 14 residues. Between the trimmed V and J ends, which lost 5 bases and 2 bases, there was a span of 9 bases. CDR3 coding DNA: TGTGCCAGTAGTCTTCGGAGTAACACCGGGGAGCTGTTTTTT. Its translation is CASSLRSNTGELFF.

The CDR3 bases are TGTGCCAGCAGCTTAGTAGCGGGAGGCACAGATACGCAGTATTTT. Its protein product is CASSLVAGGTDTQYF. The chain uses TRBV7-2 and TRBJ2-3, with 9 bases that match TRBD2. The V segment lost 1 base and the J segment 1 base; nucleotides outside the gene matches: 0. Germline-derived CDR1 and CDR2 are SGHTA and FQGNSA. The CDR3 runs 15 residues.

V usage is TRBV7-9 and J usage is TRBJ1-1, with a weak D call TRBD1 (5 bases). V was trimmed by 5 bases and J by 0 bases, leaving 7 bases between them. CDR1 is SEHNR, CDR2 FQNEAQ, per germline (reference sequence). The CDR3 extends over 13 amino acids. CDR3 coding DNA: TGTGCCAGCAGCCCAGGGATGAACACTGAAGCTTTCTTT. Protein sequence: CASSPGMNTEAFF.

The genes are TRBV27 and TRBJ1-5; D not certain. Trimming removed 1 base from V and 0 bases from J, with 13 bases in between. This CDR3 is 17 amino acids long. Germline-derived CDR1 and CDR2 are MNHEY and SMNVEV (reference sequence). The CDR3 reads CASSLYRGRGSNQPQHF. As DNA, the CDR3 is TGTGCCAGCAGTTTATATCGAGGGCGGGGTAGCAATCAGCCCCAGCATTTT.

Here the CDR3 reads CAIGGPLGGYTF. CDR3 DNA: TGTGCTATCGGGGGGCCACTCGGAGGCTACACCTTC. V usage is TRBV19 and J usage is TRBJ1-2; a possible D gene is TRBD1 (6 bases). The CDR3 is made up of 12 amino acids. Germline values: CDR1 LNHDA, CDR2 SQIVND (reference sequence).

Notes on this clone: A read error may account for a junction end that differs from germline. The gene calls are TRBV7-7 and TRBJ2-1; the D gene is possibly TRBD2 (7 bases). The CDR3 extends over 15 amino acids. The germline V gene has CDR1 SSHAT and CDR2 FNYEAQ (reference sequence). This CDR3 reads CASSLEGGSYNEQFF. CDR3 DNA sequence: TGTGCTAGCAGCTTAGAGGGGGGGTCCTACAATGAGCAGTTCTTC.